This record covers a single T cell receptor beta chain. The specificity of this receptor is unknown. Qualities for individual bases were not recorded, and no much larger clone is one base off. The CDR3 regions of human TCRbeta chains were analyzed by immunosequencing. As for the authors' bioinformatics: Repertoire TCRs were checked for matches against a reference library of SARS-CoV-2-specific TCRs that had been generated using the MIRA antigen-specificity platform. Breadth meant the fraction of unique TCRs that were SARS-CoV-2-associated, whereas depth meant the fraction of total T cells that were SARS-CoV-2-associated. Using the MIRA data, every spike-specific TCR was mapped to the spike region that the TCR reacted to and assigned to either a CD4 or a CD8 class. Log10-transformed breadth and depth values were compared by one-way ANOVA with Sidak's multiple comparisons tests. Entries here come from immuneACCESS through TCRdb and include only in-frame sequences with V and J called. Some clones fail to appear in such tables; in the studies checked, an unresolved V gene covers under half of the shortfall, and the cause of the remainder is unknown. V, J and clone size reflect that table, while D and trimming were determined from the DNA. The sample records around 160,000 clones, roughly four fifths of which are singletons. Over 4% of the sample comes from the top ten.

The germline V gene (reference sequence) sets CDR1 to LNHDA and CDR2 to SQIVND. The CDR3 covers 14 residues, taking in both the cysteine and the phenylalanine. CDR3 DNA is the only sequence kept; it has 42 bases, read in frame from the first base. From V the trimming removes 1 base and from J it removes 10 bases, while the gene matches leave 1 base of the junction unaccounted for. What this sample's time point label stands for: baseline before first vaccination. This specimen's treatment or condition label, per the study, means: meningococcal conjugate vaccine given as trial control. Samples from vaccinated people were obtained from the UK trials COV001 and COV002, which included a single-blind randomized controlled phase 2/3 trial of AZD1222 (ChAdOx1 nCoV-19) in healthy adults. For TCRbeta chain sequencing, PBMC samples were collected from trial participants at day 0 and at day 28 after the second dose.

This record comes from a study of T cell responses to AZD1222 COVID-19 vaccine (dated by TCRdb to 2020 to 2023). Broadly, across the study: TCR sequencing was performed for about 240 trial participants, of whom 200 to 220 were given two doses of AZD1222 and some 26 were given two doses of MenACWY control vaccine. Trial participants were enrolled by age into subgroups of 18-55, 56-69 and 70-plus years, and roughly 150, 30 and 60 TCR-sequenced participants, respectively, were included in these subgroups. Points the paper makes about the study in general: In the small 56-69-year group, the increase in depth fell short of significance, most likely because of low power. Because no samples from the day 14 peak response were available, repertoires could be characterized only after the peak T cell response. Epitopes outside the regions mutated in the B.1.351 and B.1.1.7 variants were reportedly recognized by nearly half of the unique spike-specific TCRs. Spike-specific TCR breadth and depth rose significantly after two AZD1222 doses compared with day 0 and with MenACWY recipients. Vaccine-associated CD4 TCRs spanned the whole spike protein, with dominant responses in regions 160-218 and 743-854. Most participants were white British and females outnumbered males, and the authors suggested that clonal diversity may have been underestimated. Conclusions about previously exposed vaccinees are limited, since just five or six AZD1222 recipients were seropositive for SARS-CoV-2 at baseline.

This sequence uses TRBV19 and TRBJ1-6; TRBD1 lines up with 10 middle nucleotides. The input for sequencing was peripheral blood, taken on day 0 of MenACWY control vaccination. The TCR originated in an adult in good health. The CDR3 region: CASSIGDRGSPLHF. Here is the DNA: TGTGCCAGTAGTATAGGGGACAGGGGATCACCCCTCCACTTT.